This T cell receptor (beta chain) was recorded in a study of cytomegalovirus exposure and HLA in healthy donors. Broader study findings: Follow-up analysis seemed to connect common viral pathogens with several of the most significant clusters identified. Immune exposure information comprised only CMV serostatus. V- and J-gene trimming of TCR beta was linked (in a later analysis) to a missense DCLRE1C variant.

Germline CDR1 is SQVTM and CDR2 is ANQGSEA. The junction had 3 bases not matched to a gene; V was cut back by 7 bases and J by 8 bases. The CDR3 spans 11 residues. For this clone: Its antigen is not identified.

PCR employed 60 Vbeta and 13 Jbeta primers. TCRdb's copy holds only in-frame clones and misses some; the assay was immunoSEQ multiplex PCR. The sample lists approximately 140,000 clones, around 78% seen once, with approximately 1.7% in the top ten. The chain employs TRBV29-1 and TRBJ2-1; 9 nucleotides align to TRBD2. The TCR was taken from a woman in her forties or fifties in good health and CMV-seronegative. Material: PBMCs. CDR3 protein: CSGREGHEQFF. The CDR3 DNA reads TGCAGCGGGCGGGAGGGACATGAGCAGTTCTTC.